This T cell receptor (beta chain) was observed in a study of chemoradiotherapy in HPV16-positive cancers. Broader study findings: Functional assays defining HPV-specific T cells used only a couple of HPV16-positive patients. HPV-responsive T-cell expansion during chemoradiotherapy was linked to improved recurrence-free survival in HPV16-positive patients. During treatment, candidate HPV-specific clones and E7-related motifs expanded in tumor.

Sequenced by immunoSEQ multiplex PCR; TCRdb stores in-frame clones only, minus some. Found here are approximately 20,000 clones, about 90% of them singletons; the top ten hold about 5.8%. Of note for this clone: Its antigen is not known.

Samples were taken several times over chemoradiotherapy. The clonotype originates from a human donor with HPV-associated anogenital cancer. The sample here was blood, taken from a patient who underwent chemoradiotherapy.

CDR3 in DNA: TGCGCCAGCAGCCAAGTCAGCAGGGGGCTTACATCGAATGAAAAACTGTTTTTT. It translates to CASSQVSRGLTSNEKLFF. This rearrangement joins TRBV4-1 to TRBJ1-4; 8 bases are a match to TRBD1. The CDR3 runs to 18 residues. CDR1 is MGHRA, CDR2 YSYEKL, per germline. The V gene end was trimmed by 1 base and the J gene end by 5 bases; junction bases not matched to a gene: 12.